This TCR beta chain was sequenced for a study of identical twins. TCRdb ran MiXCR on the 5' RACE reads and lists one entry per CDR3 protein. The data contain 550,000 to 800,000 distinct CDR3 sequences, around 7.4% of them singletons. Whole-study findings and limits: Cord blood beta clonotypes present at high abundance carried fewer insertions; no such pattern appeared in memory repertoires. The presence of invariant MAIT and iNKT cells could partly confound analyses of zero-insertion sequences.

The CDR3 contains 12 residues. Trimming cost V 4 bases and J 5 bases; bases outside gene matches: 3. Per germline, CDR1 SQVTM and CDR2 ANQGSEA. The table lists this clonotype with many counts. The antigen remains undetermined. There were only healthy Caucasians among the donors. These data are also associated with another study on yellow fever vaccine responses in identical twins. From that paper: Vaccine-induced T cell responses in twins were reportedly observed to appear partly convergent, partly personalized.

V and J are TRBV29-1 and TRBJ2-7; 9 nucleotides line up with TRBD2. The sample taken for sequencing was PBMCs. The receptor was derived from a woman aged 18-35 years in good health. The CDR3 DNA sequence: TGCAGCGTTGGACTAGCGGCCCACGAGCAGTACTTC. Its protein is CSVGLAAHEQYF.